This note documents a single TCR beta chain sequence. This clonotype was observed at least ten times. It has no known antigen specificity. No qualities accompany the bases; no much larger clone lies one base away. Libraries were made using PCR. This sample was sequenced with an Illumina HiSeq 2500. TCR libraries were prepared with molecular barcoding, using unique molecular identifiers to normalize TCRbeta repertoire quantification. The raw public reads went through TCRdb reprocessing: fastp at Q25, MiXCR clone calling, in-frame beta chains kept. Every CDR3 protein is listed once, alongside the most common genes and DNA of its rows. Within this sample are hundreds of thousands of distinct CDR3 sequences, with roughly a tenth of them counted one time only. The leading ten clones occupy 28% of the sample. The treatment or condition label corresponds to: allogeneic hematopoietic cell transplantation with graft depleted of TCRalphabeta T cells and CD19 B cells. The transplant recipients were children given TCRalphabeta/CD19-depleted allogeneic hematopoietic cell grafts.

The sample belongs to a study of T-cell reconstitution after alpha-beta-depleted transplantation in children (dated by TCRdb to the mid-2010s). A note on the overall study: Using TCR repertoire profiling, the study followed T-cell immune reconstitution in a quantitative way in children after TCRalphabeta/CD19-depleted allogeneic hematopoietic cell transplantation. Study-wide conclusions, independent of this receptor: Hyperexpanded clone frequencies declined over subsequent months; after one year, T-cell counts and TCRbeta diversity were mostly attributed to newly produced T cells. In some patients, the high TCRbeta diversity seen at day 60 was put down to recipient T cells and intrathymic progenitors that had survived conditioning. The apparently early recovery of alphabetaT-cell counts about two months after transplant reportedly depended on only several hundred rapidly expanded clones that came from non-depleted graft cells.

V was cut back by 4 bases and J by 7 bases, leaving a gap of 9 bases between them. The CDR3 covers 12 residues, taking in both the cysteine and the phenylalanine. Only the CDR3 portion is preserved as DNA: 36 bases, with reading frame beginning at the first base. The sequence is built from TRBV12-3 or TRBV12-4 and TRBJ2-3, with an unclear D gene assignment. The input for sequencing was PBMCs, taken before TCRalphabeta/CD19-depleted stem cell transplant. This clonotype originated in a child in the first two years of life with acute myeloid leukemia, due to receive a stem cell transplant. This receptor has the CDR3 CASSSYKNTQYF. The sequenced DNA is TGTGCCAGCAGTTCATATAAAAATACGCAGTATTTT.